This T cell receptor (beta chain) was captured by sequencing in a study of blood T cell repertoires in COVID-19. About the study: Acute and convalescent COVID-19 specimens originated in the United States, Italy and Spain. The cDNA or gDNA used as material had been derived from T cells, B-cell-depleted T cells, or PBMCs.

J lost 3 bases, V lost 1 base, and 0 bases had no gene match. Germline assignment: CDR1 KGHSH and CDR2 LQKENI. This CDR3 has 15 amino acids. Authors' methods: The assay estimated nucleated cells by amplifying reference gene primers. Repertoires were generated with immunoSEQ multiplex PCR, while TCRdb's copy carries only in-frame clones and drops some. V, J and clone size are taken as reported in that table, and D and trimming were inferred from the DNA itself. The repertoire holds roughly 60,000 clones, with roughly 90% as singletons. The TCR comes from a man aged 55-75 years with active COVID-19. Sequencing used peripheral blood. The chain couples TRBV18 to TRBJ2-7; 13 nucleotides line up with TRBD2. The CDR3 loop reads CASSPRTSGSYEQYF. For the CDR3, the DNA is TGTGCCAGCTCACCACGGACTAGCGGGAGCTACGAGCAGTACTTC.